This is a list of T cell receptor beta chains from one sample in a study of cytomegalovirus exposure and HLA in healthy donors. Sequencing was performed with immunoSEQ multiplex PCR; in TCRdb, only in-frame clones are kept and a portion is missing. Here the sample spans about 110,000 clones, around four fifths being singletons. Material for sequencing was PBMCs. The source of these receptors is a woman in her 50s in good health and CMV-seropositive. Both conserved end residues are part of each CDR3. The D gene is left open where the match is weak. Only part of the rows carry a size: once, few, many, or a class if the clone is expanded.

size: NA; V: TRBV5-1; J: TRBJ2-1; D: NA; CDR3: CASSPESRSYNEQFF; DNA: TGCGCCAGCAGCCCGGAGAGCCGTTCCTACAATGAGCAGTTCTTC
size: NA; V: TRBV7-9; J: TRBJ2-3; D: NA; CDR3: CAGDTQYF; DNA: TGTGCCGGCGATACGCAGTATTTT
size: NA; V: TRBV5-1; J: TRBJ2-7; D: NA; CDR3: CASSLGPQGNEQYF; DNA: TGCGCCAGCAGCTTAGGCCCCCAGGGGAACGAGCAGTACTTC
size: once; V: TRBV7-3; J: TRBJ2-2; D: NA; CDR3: CASSWYESGELFF; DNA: TGTGCCAGCAGCTGGTATGAGTCCGGGGAGCTGTTTTTT
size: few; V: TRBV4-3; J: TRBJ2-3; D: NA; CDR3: CASSQARTDTQYF; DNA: TGCGCCAGCAGCCAGGCCCGCACAGATACGCAGTATTTT
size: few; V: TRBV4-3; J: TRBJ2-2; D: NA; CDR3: CASSQGRGNTGELFF; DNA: TGCGCCAGCAGCCAAGGGCGGGGTAACACCGGGGAGCTGTTTTTT
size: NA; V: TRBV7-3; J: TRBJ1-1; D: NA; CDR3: CASSLTTGHEAFF; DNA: TGTGCCAGCAGCTTAACAACGGGACACGAAGCTTTCTTT
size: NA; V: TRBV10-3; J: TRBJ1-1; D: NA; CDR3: CAIRGQNTEAFF; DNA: TGTGCCATCAGGGGACAGAACACTGAAGCTTTCTTT
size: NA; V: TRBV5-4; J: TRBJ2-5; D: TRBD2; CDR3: CASSRGLAAIQETQYF; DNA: TGTGCCAGCAGCAGAGGACTAGCTGCTATCCAAGAGACCCAGTACTTC
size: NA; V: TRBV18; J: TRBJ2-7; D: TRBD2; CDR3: CASSSGGGGYEQYF; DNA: TGTGCCAGCTCCTCGGGGGGAGGTGGCTACGAGCAGTACTTC
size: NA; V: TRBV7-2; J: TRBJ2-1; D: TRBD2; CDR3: CASSTSGATYNEQFF; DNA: TGTGCCAGCAGCACTAGCGGGGCTACCTACAATGAGCAGTTCTTC
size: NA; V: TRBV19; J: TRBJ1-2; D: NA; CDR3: CASSIGQTGNYGYTF; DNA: TGTGCCAGTAGTATAGGACAGACGGGTAACTATGGCTACACCTTC
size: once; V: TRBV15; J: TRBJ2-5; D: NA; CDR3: CATSSWQQETQYF; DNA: TGTGCCACCAGCAGCTGGCAGCAAGAGACCCAGTACTTC
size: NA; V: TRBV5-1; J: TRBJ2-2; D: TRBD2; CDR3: CASSGGLAGAPGELFF; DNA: TGCGCCAGCAGCGGGGGACTAGCGGGGGCCCCCGGGGAGCTGTTTTTT
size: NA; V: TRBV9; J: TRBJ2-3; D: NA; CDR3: CASRSGNTDTQYF; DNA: TGTGCCAGCAGGTCGGGTAACACAGATACGCAGTATTTT
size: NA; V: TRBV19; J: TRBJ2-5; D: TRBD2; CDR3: CASKASGGTMYQETQYF; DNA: TGTGCCAGTAAAGCTAGCGGGGGGACGATGTACCAAGAGACCCAGTACTTC
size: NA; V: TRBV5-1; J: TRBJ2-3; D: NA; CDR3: CASSLPSPEDTQYF; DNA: TGCGCCAGCAGCTTGCCAAGCCCGGAGGATACGCAGTATTTT
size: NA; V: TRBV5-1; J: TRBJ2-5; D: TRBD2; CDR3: CASSPGLAGVQETQYF; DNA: TGCGCCAGCAGCCCGGGACTAGCGGGGGTCCAAGAGACCCAGTACTTC